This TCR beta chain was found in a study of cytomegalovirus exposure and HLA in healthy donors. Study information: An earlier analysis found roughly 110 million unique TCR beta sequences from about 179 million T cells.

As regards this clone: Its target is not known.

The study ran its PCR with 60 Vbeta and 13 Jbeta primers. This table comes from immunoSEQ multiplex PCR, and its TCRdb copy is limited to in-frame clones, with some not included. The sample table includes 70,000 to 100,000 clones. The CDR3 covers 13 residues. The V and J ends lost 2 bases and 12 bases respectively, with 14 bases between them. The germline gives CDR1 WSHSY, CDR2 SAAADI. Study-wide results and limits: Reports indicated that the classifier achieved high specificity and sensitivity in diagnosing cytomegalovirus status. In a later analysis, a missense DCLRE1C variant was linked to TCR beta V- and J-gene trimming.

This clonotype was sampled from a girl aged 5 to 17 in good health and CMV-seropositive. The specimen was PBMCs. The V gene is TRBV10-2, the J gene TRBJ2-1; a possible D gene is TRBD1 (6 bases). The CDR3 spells CASSEGGQGGQFF. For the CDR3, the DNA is TGCGCCAGCAGTGAGGGGGGACAAGGAGGGCAGTTCTTC.